The present entry profiles one T cell receptor (beta chain) with its context. Its antigen is currently unknown. The CDR3 covers 15 residues. Trimming took off 6 bases at V and 4 bases at J, with 16 bases between the two ends. CDR1 is MNHEY and CDR2 is SMNVEV in the germline V gene (reference sequence). Clones were read by immunoSEQ multiplex PCR, and TCRdb kept only the in-frame ones, dropping some. The sample comprises about 2 million clones, around 96% of which are singletons, and less than 1.5% rests with the top ten. The sample originates from a study of shared clonotypes between healthy human individuals. Study-wide findings and caveats: When compared with the clonotypes that were shared by all four sorted-subset donors, the non-shared clonotypes turned out to have lower generation probabilities. Naive subsets tended to show greater estimated richness than memory subsets.

Terminally differentiated effector memory CD45RA+ cells were excluded from the naive CD8 cells, which were CD45RO-negative and positively selected for CCR7. The donors, all of them Caucasian adults, lived in Nashville, Tennessee. The material sequenced was naive CD8+ T cells sorted from blood. The rearrangement joins TRBV27 to TRBJ2-1; no firm D call. This clonotype was obtained from a young man in good health. The CDR3 DNA sequence: TGTGCCAGCAGGTTGACGGCGACCTATTACAATGAGCAGTTCTTC. It yields the protein CASRLTATYYNEQFF.